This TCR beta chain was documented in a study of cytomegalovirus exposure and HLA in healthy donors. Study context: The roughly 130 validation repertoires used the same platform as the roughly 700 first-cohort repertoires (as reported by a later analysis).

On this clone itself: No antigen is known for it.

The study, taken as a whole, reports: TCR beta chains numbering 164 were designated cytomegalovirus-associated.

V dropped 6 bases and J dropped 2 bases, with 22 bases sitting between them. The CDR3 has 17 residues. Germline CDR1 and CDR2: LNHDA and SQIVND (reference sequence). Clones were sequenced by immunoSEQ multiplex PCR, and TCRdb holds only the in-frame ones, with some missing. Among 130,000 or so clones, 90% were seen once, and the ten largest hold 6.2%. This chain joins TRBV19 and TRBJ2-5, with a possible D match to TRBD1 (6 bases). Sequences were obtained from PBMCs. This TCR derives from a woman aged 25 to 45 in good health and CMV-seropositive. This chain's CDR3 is CASRPLAGRDTQETQYF. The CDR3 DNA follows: TGTGCCAGTAGGCCTCTTGCGGGCAGGGACACGCAAGAGACCCAGTACTTC.